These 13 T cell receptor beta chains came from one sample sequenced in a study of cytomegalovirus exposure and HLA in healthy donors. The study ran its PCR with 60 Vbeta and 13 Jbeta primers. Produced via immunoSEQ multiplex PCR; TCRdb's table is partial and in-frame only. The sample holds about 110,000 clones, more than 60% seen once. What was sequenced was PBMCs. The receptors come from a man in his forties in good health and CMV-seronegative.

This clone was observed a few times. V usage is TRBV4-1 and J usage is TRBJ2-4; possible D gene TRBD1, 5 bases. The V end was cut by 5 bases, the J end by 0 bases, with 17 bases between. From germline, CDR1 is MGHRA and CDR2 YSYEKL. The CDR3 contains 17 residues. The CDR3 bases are TGCGCCAGCAGCTCAGAAACAGGCCTTATAGCCAAAAACATTCAGTACTTC. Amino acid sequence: CASSSETGLIAKNIQYF.

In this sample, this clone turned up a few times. CDR3 loop: CASSPLEASKGAGYTF. The DNA of the CDR3 is TGTGCCAGCTCACCGTTGGAGGCTTCCAAGGGAGCTGGCTACACCTTC. The chain carries TRBV18 and TRBJ1-2, with D unresolved. Trimming took off 3 bases at V and 7 bases at J, with 21 bases between the two ends. The CDR3 is 16 amino acids. From germline, CDR1 is KGHSH and CDR2 LQKENI. The full variable domain, in which reference TRBV18 and TRBJ1-2 provide the parts outside the CDR3, is NAGVMQNPRHLVRRRGQEARLRCSPMKGHSHVYWYRQLPEEGLKFMVYLQKENIIDESGMPKERFSAEFPKEGPSILRIQQVVRGDSAAYFCASSPLEASKGAGYTFGSGTRLTVV.

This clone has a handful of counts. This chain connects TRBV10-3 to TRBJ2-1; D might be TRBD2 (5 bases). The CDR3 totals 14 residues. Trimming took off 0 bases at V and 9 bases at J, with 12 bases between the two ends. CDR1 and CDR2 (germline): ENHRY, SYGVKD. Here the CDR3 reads CAISESSLVGEQFF. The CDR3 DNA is TGTGCCATCAGTGAGTCCTCACTAGTGGGTGAGCAGTTCTTC.

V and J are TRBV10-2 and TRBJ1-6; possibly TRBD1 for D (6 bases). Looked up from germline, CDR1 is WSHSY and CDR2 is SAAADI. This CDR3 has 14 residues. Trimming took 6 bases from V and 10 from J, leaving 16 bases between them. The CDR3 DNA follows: TGCGCCAGCAGCGGGGGCGGGGGGCCCTCACCCCTCCACTTT. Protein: CASSGGGGPSPLHF.

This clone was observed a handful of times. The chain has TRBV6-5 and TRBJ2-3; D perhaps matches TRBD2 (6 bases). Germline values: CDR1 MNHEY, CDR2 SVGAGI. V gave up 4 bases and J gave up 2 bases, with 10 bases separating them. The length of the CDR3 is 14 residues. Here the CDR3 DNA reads TGTGCCAGCAGTTTGAGGAGGGCCACAGATACGCAGTATTTT. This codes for CASSLRRATDTQYF.

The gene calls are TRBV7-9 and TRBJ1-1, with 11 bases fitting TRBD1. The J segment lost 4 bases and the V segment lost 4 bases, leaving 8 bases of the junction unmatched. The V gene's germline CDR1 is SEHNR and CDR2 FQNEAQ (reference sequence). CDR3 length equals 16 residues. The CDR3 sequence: CASSSDRGLRGTEAFF. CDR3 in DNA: TGTGCCAGCAGCTCGGACAGGGGGCTGCGTGGCACTGAAGCTTTCTTT.

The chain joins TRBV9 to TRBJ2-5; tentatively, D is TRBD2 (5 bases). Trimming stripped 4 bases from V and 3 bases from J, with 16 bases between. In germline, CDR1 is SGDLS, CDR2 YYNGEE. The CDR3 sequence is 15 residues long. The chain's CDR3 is CASSPNGGSEETQYF. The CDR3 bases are TGTGCCAGCAGCCCCAATGGAGGTAGCGAAGAGACCCAGTACTTC. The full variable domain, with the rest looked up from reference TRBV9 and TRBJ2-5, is DSGVTQTPKHLITATGQRVTLRCSPRSGDLSVYWYQQSLDQGLQFLIQYYNGEERAKGNILERFSAQQFPDLHSELNLSSLELGDSALYFCASSPNGGSEETQYFGPGTRLLVL.

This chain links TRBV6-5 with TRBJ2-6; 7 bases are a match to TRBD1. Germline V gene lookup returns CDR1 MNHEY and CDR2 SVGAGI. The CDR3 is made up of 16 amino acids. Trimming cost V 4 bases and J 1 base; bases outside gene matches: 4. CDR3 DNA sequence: TGTGCCAGCAGTTGCTCGACAGGGTCTGGGGCCAACGTCCTGACTTTC. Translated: CASSCSTGSGANVLTF.

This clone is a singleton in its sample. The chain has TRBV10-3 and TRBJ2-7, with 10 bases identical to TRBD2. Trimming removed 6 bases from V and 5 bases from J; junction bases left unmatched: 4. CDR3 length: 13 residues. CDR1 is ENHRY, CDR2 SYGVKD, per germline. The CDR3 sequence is CAIRSGGDDEQYF. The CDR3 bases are TGTGCCATCAGGAGCGGGGGGGATGACGAGCAGTACTTC.

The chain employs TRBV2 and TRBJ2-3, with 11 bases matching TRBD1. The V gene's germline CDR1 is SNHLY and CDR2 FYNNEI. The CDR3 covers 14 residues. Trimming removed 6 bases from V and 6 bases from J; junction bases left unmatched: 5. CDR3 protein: CASRRTGGLDTQYF. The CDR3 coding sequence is TGTGCCAGCAGAAGGACAGGGGGCTTGGATACGCAGTATTTT.

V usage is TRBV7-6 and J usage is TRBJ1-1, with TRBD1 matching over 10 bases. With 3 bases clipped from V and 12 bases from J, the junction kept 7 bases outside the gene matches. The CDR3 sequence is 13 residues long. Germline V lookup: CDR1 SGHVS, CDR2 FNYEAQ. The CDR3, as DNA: TGTGCCAGCAGCTTGGGACAGGGGAGTCGAACTTTCTTT. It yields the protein CASSLGQGSRTFF.

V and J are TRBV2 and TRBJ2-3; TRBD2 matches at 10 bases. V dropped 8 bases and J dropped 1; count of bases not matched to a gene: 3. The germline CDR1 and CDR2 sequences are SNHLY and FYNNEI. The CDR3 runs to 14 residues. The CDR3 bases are TGTGCCAGCTTGAGCGGGGGGGGCACAGATACGCAGTATTTT. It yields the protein CASLSGGGTDTQYF.

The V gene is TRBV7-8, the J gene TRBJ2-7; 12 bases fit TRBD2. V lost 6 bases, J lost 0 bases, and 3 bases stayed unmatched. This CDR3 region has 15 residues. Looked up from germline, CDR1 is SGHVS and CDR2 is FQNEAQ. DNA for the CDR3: TGTGCCAGCAGTCGGACTAGCGGGGACTCCTACGAGCAGTACTTC. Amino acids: CASSRTSGDSYEQYF. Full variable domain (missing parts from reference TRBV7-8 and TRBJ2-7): GAGVSQSPRYKVAKRGQDVALRCDPISGHVSLFWYQQALGQGPEFLTYFQNEAQLDKSGLPSDRFFAERPEGSVSTLKIQRTQQEDSAVYLCASSRTSGDSYEQYFGPGTRLTVT.